The 11 T cell receptor beta chains below come from one sample, sequenced in a study of blood T cells in healthy people across ages. Then a second PCR, running about 6 to 12 cycles, was carried out with a sample-barcoded 5' primer and a J-beta primer mix. Each CDR3 protein is one row after TCRdb ran MiXCR on the 5' RACE reads. The repertoire holds around 800,000 distinct CDR3 sequences, around 68% seen once, with 28% in the top ten. The sequenced material came from blood. These receptors were taken from a man aged 30-40 years in good health.

V and J are TRBV30 and TRBJ2-1; tentative D call: TRBD1 (5 bases). Germline V gene lookup returns CDR1 GTSNPN and CDR2 SVGIG (reference sequence). The CDR3 sequence is 12 residues long. This chain's CDR3 is CAGQSRYNEQFF. DNA for the CDR3: TGTGCGGGGCAATCGAGGTACAATGAGCAGTTCTTC.

The chain links TRBV9 to TRBJ1-1; D is unclear. The CDR3 covers 13 residues. Germline V gene sequence: CDR1 SGDLS, CDR2 YYNGEE. V was cut by 0 bases and J by 7 bases, with 10 bases left in between. The CDR3 nucleotides are TGTGCCAGCAGCGTAGCTTCGGGATTTGAAGCTTTCTTT. Encoded protein: CASSVASGFEAFF.

The count of this clonotype is one. This rearrangement joins TRBV14 to TRBJ2-7, with D uncertain. In germline, CDR1 is SGHDN, CDR2 FVKESK. This CDR3 region has 13 residues. The V end was cut by 5 bases, the J end by 2 bases, with 10 bases between. For the CDR3, the DNA is TGTGCCAGCAGCGTCCAGGTTACCTACGAGCAGTACTTC. It yields the protein CASSVQVTYEQYF.

This clonotype was counted a single time. V gene TRBV5-6 combines with J gene TRBJ2-1; 10 bases map to TRBD2. Trimming removed 2 bases from V and 10 bases from J; junction bases left unmatched: 6. Germline-derived CDR1 and CDR2 are SGHDT and YYEEEE. There are 14 residues in the CDR3. Written as DNA, the CDR3 is TGTGCCAGCAGCTTAGCGGGGGGGCCGATCGAGCAGTTCTTC. It codes for CASSLAGGPIEQFF.

This chain connects TRBV11-1 to TRBJ2-7; unclear D gene. Germline CDR1 and CDR2: SGHAT and FQDESV (reference sequence). The CDR3 loop spans 16 amino acids. V was trimmed by 1 base and J by 0 bases, leaving 13 bases between them. CDR3 sequence reads: CASSLGFSPHSYEQYF. Written as DNA, the CDR3 is TGTGCCAGCAGCTTAGGTTTCAGTCCGCACTCCTACGAGCAGTACTTC.

The chain employs TRBV21-1 and TRBJ2-7; TRBD1, the table's D call, was not compared with the DNA. TRBV21-1 is deemed a pseudogene. CDR3 length equals 16 residues. The chain's CDR3 is CASSKGWTGSSYEQYF. The CDR3 DNA sequence: TGTGCCAGCAGCAAAGGATGGACAGGGAGCTCCTACGAGCAGTACTTC.

V usage is TRBV4-3 and J usage is TRBJ2-3, with D perhaps TRBD1 or TRBD2 (8 bases each). CDR3 length equals 16 residues. Trimming took 4 bases from V and 3 from J, leaving 17 bases between them. Germline V gene lookup returns CDR1 LGHNA and CDR2 YSLEER. CDR3 sequence (DNA): TGCGCCAGCAGCCCAGTAGCGGGGACAGGTACAGATACGCAGTATTTT. As protein: CASSPVAGTGTDTQYF.

CDR3 region: CASSEGLVGGQYF. The CDR3 DNA reads as TGTGCCAGCAGCGAAGGACTAGTGGGGGGCCAGTACTTC. The chain has TRBV7-2 and TRBJ2-5; TRBD2 agrees at 7 bases. Germline CDR1 reads SGHTA; CDR2 reads FQGNSA. The V and J ends lost 5 bases and 10 bases, in that order; junction bases with no gene match: 10. The length of the CDR3 is 13 residues.

The J gene is TRBJ2-1, the V gene TRBV9; a possible D gene is TRBD2 (6 bases). The CDR3 is made up of 15 amino acids. Deletions cut 2 bases from V and 6 bases from J, with 15 bases between. Germline V CDR1 and CDR2: SGDLS, YYNGEE. CDR3 region: CASSVAGLAVNEQFF. CDR3 bases: TGTGCCAGCAGCGTCGCGGGACTCGCAGTCAATGAGCAGTTCTTC.

The V gene is TRBV6-2 or TRBV6-3, the J gene TRBJ2-1; weak D call: TRBD2 (6 bases). Germline CDR1 is MNHEY and CDR2 is SVGEGT. V lost 0 bases and J lost 10, with 25 bases in between. The CDR3 length is 18 residues. CDR3 in amino acids: CASSYSVNFGRDFEEQFF. The DNA for the CDR3 is TGTGCCAGCAGTTACTCGGTGAACTTTGGACGGGACTTCGAGGAGCAGTTCTTC.

The rearrangement uses TRBV5-1 and TRBJ1-3; D is uncertain. This CDR3 is 15 amino acids long. V was cut by 1 base and J by 1 base, with 9 bases left in between. Germline V gene lookup returns CDR1 SGHRS and CDR2 YFSETQ. The CDR3, as DNA: TGCGCCAGCAGCTTGAACACAGCGTCTGGAAACACCATATATTTT. It codes for CASSLNTASGNTIYF.